These 25 T cell receptor beta chains were sequenced from one sample in a study of blood T cell repertoires in COVID-19. Clones were sequenced by immunoSEQ multiplex PCR, and TCRdb holds only the in-frame ones, with some missing. The sample shows about 400,000 clones, roughly 90% of them seen only once. Sequenced input: peripheral blood. The receptors come from a man aged 40-49 years with acute or convalescent COVID-19.

The chain is built from TRBV11-1 and TRBJ1-5; TRBD1 might be the D (6 bases). This CDR3 has 15 amino acids. CDR1 and CDR2 (germline): SGHAT, FQDESV (reference sequence). The V and J ends lost 10 bases and 2 bases respectively, with 18 bases between them. CDR3 region: CATAYRDHGNQPQHF. In DNA, the CDR3 is TGTGCCACAGCTTACAGGGACCATGGCAATCAGCCCCAGCATTTT. The whole variable domain, remainder taken from reference TRBV11-1 and TRBJ1-5, is EAEVAQSPRYKITEKSQAVAFWCDPISGHATLYWYRQILGQGPELLVQFQDESVVDDSQLPKDRFSAERLKGVDSTLKIQPAELGDSAMYLCATAYRDHGNQPQHFGDGTRLSIL.

The chain uses TRBV11-3 and TRBJ2-7; D is possibly TRBD1 (6 bases). The V and J ends lost 5 bases and 2 bases respectively, with 13 bases between them. Germline V gene sequence: CDR1 SGHNT, CDR2 YENEEA. The CDR3 is made up of 14 amino acids. As DNA, the CDR3 is TGTGCCAGCAGCCCGTCGGACAGCCCCTACGAGCAGTACTTC. It specifies CASSPSDSPYEQYF. The complete variable domain, with remaining parts taken from reference TRBV11-3 and TRBJ2-7, reads EAGVVQSPRYKIIEKKQPVAFWCNPISGHNTLYWYLQNLGQGPELLIRYENEEAVDDSQLPKDRFSAERLKGVDSTLKIQPAELGDSAVYLCASSPSDSPYEQYFGPGTRLTVT.

The chain links TRBV7-9 to TRBJ1-6; D is perhaps TRBD1 (5 bases). The germline V gene encodes CDR1 SEHNR and CDR2 FQNEAQ (reference sequence). V was trimmed by 1 base and J by 14 bases, leaving 6 bases between them. This CDR3 is 11 amino acids long. CDR3 nucleotides: TGTGCCAGCAGCTTAGAGGGGTCCCTCCACTTT. This codes for CASSLEGSLHF.

The rearrangement joins TRBV28 to TRBJ1-4, with 8 bases matching TRBD1. Germline V gene sequence: CDR1 MDHEN, CDR2 SYDVKM. V lost 6 bases and J lost 8; bases outside the gene matches: 14. CDR3 length: 16 amino acids. CDR3 residues: CASSTNSGTGGEKLFF. CDR3 nucleotides: TGTGCCAGCAGCACAAACTCCGGGACAGGTGGGGAAAAACTGTTTTTT. Full variable domain (missing parts from reference TRBV28 and TRBJ1-4): DVKVTQSSRYLVKRTGEKVFLECVQDMDHENMFWYRQDPGLGLRLIYFSYDVKMKEKGDIPEGYSVSREKKERFSLILESASTNQTSMYLCASSTNSGTGGEKLFFGSGTQLSVL.

This chain links TRBV28 with TRBJ1-1; unclear D gene. CDR1 is MDHEN, CDR2 SYDVKM, per germline. The CDR3 extends over 12 amino acids. The ends were cut back, 10 bases at V and 7 bases at J, with 16 bases in the middle. The CDR3 DNA is TGTGCCACCTTAAGCGGCCGCAGTGAAGCTTTCTTT. Its protein product is CATLSGRSEAFF.

V usage is TRBV30 and J usage is TRBJ1-5; 7 bases agree with TRBD1. Germline trimming cut 3 bases from V and 4 bases from J; bases unmatched to any gene: 9. The germline V gene encodes CDR1 GTSNPN and CDR2 SVGIG (reference sequence). CDR3 length: 15 amino acids. CDR3 region: CAWRSRQGVNQPQHF. DNA for the CDR3: TGTGCCTGGAGATCGAGACAGGGCGTAAATCAGCCCCAGCATTTT.

The chain links TRBV19 to TRBJ1-5, with 7 bases that match TRBD1. CDR1 is LNHDA, CDR2 SQIVND, per germline (reference sequence). The CDR3 is 15 amino acids. After removal of 6 bases from V and 6 bases from J, the junction contained 11 bases not matched to a gene. CDR3 protein: CASSPGQLKGQPQHF. Written as DNA, the CDR3 is TGTGCCAGTAGCCCGGGACAGTTAAAAGGTCAGCCCCAGCATTTT. Full variable domain (missing parts from reference TRBV19 and TRBJ1-5): DGGITQSPKYLFRKEGQNVTLSCEQNLNHDAMYWYRQDPGQGLRLIYYSQIVNDFQKGDIAEGYSVSREKKESFPLTVTSAQKNPTAFYLCASSPGQLKGQPQHFGDGTRLSIL.

The V gene is TRBV5-1, the J gene TRBJ2-1, with TRBD2 as a possible D gene (5 bases). V dropped 0 bases and J dropped 8 bases, with 21 bases sitting between them. The CDR3 contains 17 residues. Germline loops: CDR1 SGHRS, CDR2 YFSETQ. The chain's CDR3 is CASSLGVLGSNIDEQFF. The CDR3 DNA follows: TGCGCCAGCAGCTTGGGGGTTCTTGGGAGTAATATCGATGAGCAGTTCTTC.

The genes are TRBV6-2 or TRBV6-3 and TRBJ1-5; D call uncertain. V was shortened by 4 bases and J by 0 bases, with 7 bases between the two germline ends. The CDR3 sequence is 14 residues long. Per the germline V gene, CDR1 is MNHEY and CDR2 is SVGEGT. CDR3 sequence (DNA): TGTGCCAGCAGTTGGGGAGATAGCAATCAGCCCCAGCATTTT. Its translation is CASSWGDSNQPQHF.

This clone was picked up one time. The CDR3 sequence is CASSLETGTGNTIYF. CDR3 bases: TGTGCCAGCAGCTTGGAGACAGGGACAGGGAACACCATATATTTT. This sequence joins TRBV5-6 and TRBJ1-3; 9 bases fit TRBD1. V shed 0 bases, J shed 7 bases, and the junction held 5 bases outside the gene matches. The germline CDR1 and CDR2 sequences are SGHDT and YYEEEE. The length of the CDR3 is 15 residues.

The V gene is TRBV3-1 (or the pseudogene TRBV3-2), the J gene TRBJ1-1; D unclear. CDR1 is LGHDT and CDR2 is YNNKEL in the germline V gene (reference sequence). The CDR3 totals 15 residues. V shed 5 bases and J shed 3 bases, with 16 bases lying between them. The CDR3 DNA follows: TGTGCCAGCAGCACCGGCGGAAGTTCGTACACTGAAGCTTTCTTT. It is translated as CASSTGGSSYTEAFF.

This clone was detected only once. The chain couples TRBV10-2 to TRBJ1-4; a possible D gene is TRBD1 (6 bases). Germline lookup yields CDR1 WSHSY and CDR2 SAAADI. The CDR3 extends over 15 amino acids. The V gene lost 6 bases and the J gene lost 0 bases, with 11 bases spanning the gap. In nucleotides, the CDR3 is TGCGCCAGCAGAGCGGGACAATCAACTAATGAAAAACTGTTTTTT. This encodes CASRAGQSTNEKLFF.

The chain uses TRBV7-8 and TRBJ2-7; perhaps TRBD2 as D (6 bases). The V end was cut by 5 bases, the J end by 0 bases, with 17 bases between. CDR1 is SGHVS and CDR2 is FQNEAQ in the germline V gene. The CDR3 covers 16 residues. CDR3 nucleotide sequence: TGTGCCAGCAGCCCCCCTCGCGGGGTCGCCTCCTACGAGCAGTACTTC. As protein: CASSPPRGVASYEQYF.

The chain is built from TRBV11-2 and TRBJ1-1; the D gene is possibly TRBD1 (5 bases). The CDR3 totals 13 residues. CDR1 is SGHAT and CDR2 is FQNNGV in the germline V gene. V lost 3 bases, J lost 1 base, and 6 bases lay in between. The CDR3 coding sequence is TGTGCCAGCAGCTTTACAGGGAACACTGAAGCTTTCTTT. Residues: CASSFTGNTEAFF.

The gene calls are TRBV7-9 and TRBJ2-7; D is ambiguous. This CDR3 spans 17 amino acids. Trimming removed 5 bases from V and 2 bases from J, with 22 bases in between. CDR1 is SEHNR and CDR2 is FQNEAQ in the germline V gene (reference sequence). The CDR3 DNA reads TGTGCCAGCAGCCACCCCCGTGATGGGTCAAGCGCCTACGAGCAGTACTTC. This sequence encodes CASSHPRDGSSAYEQYF.

This chain joins TRBV4-2 and TRBJ2-7; 9 bases fit TRBD2. V was clipped by 1 base and J by 1 base; unmatched bases: 2. The germline V gene has CDR1 LGHNA and CDR2 YNFKEQ. The CDR3 totals 15 residues. The CDR3 bases are TGTGCCAGCAGCCAAGTTCTAGCGGGGTCCTACGAGCAGTACTTC. This gives the protein CASSQVLAGSYEQYF.

The chain links TRBV27 to TRBJ1-1; TRBD1 is a possible D gene (5 bases). Germline V CDR1 and CDR2: MNHEY, SMNVEV (reference sequence). Trimming took off 2 bases at V and 2 bases at J, with 12 bases between the two ends. The CDR3 has 15 residues. The CDR3 DNA reads TGTGCCAGCAGTTTAGCCAGGGCGGGAAACACTGAAGCTTTCTTT. This encodes CASSLARAGNTEAFF.

The rearrangement uses TRBV2 and TRBJ1-6, with D possibly being TRBD1 (6 bases). CDR1 and CDR2 (germline): SNHLY, FYNNEI. The CDR3 extends over 14 amino acids. Trimming removed 9 bases at V and 5 bases at J, with 14 bases between. The CDR3 DNA reads as TGTGCCAGTCTCAGACAGGTCGATAATTCACCCCTCCACTTT. It yields the protein CASLRQVDNSPLHF.

The chain links TRBV10-3 to TRBJ1-1; 10 nucleotides agree with TRBD1. The CDR3 is 17 residues long. Trimming removed 7 bases from V and 5 bases from J; junction bases left unmatched: 16. Per the germline V gene, CDR1 is ENHRY and CDR2 is SYGVKD. In DNA, the CDR3 is TGTGCCATCAAGCCGGGACAGGGGAATTCAACGCGAACTGAAGCTTTCTTT. Translation: CAIKPGQGNSTRTEAFF.

The CDR3 reads CAIPNEQYF. The CDR3 DNA follows: TGTGCCATCCCCAACGAGCAGTACTTC. This sequence joins TRBV25-1 and TRBJ2-7; D call uncertain. The CDR3 runs to 9 residues. The germline CDR1 and CDR2 sequences are MGHDK and SYGVNS. Between the trimmed V and J ends, which lost 10 bases and 5 bases, there was a span of 6 bases.

The V call is TRBV24-1, the J call TRBJ1-2; 8 nucleotides agree with TRBD1. The CDR3 runs 17 residues. Germline V gene data show CDR1 as KGHDR and CDR2 as SFDVKD. The junction had 9 bases not matched to a gene; V was cut back by 3 bases and J by 1 base. The CDR3 loop is CATSDGGGTGDNYGYTF. DNA for the CDR3: TGTGCCACCAGTGATGGGGGGGGGACAGGAGATAACTATGGCTACACCTTC.

The CDR3 DNA sequence: TGTGCCAGCAGCTCAGATATCCGGGACAGGGGTGGTGCCGGGGAGCTGTTTTTT. It translates to CASSSDIRDRGGAGELFF. V usage is TRBV7-9 and J usage is TRBJ2-2; TRBD1 matches at 10 bases. Germline CDR1 reads SEHNR; CDR2 reads FQNEAQ (reference sequence). The CDR3 totals 18 residues. Germline trimming cut 4 bases from V and 6 bases from J; bases unmatched to any gene: 14.

The chain recombines TRBV15 with TRBJ2-1; D possibly corresponds to TRBD2 (6 bases). The ends were cut back, 0 bases at V and 1 base at J, with 10 bases in the middle. The CDR3 is 16 residues long. CDR1 and CDR2 (germline): LNHNV, YYDKDF (reference sequence). In DNA form, the CDR3 reads TGTGCCACCAGCAGAGATCGCGGGGCATCCTACAATGAGCAGTTCTTC. It encodes CATSRDRGASYNEQFF.

The chain joins TRBV7-2 to TRBJ1-5; the D gene is possibly TRBD1 (6 bases). V was trimmed by 5 bases and J by 7 bases, leaving 15 bases between them. Germline V lookup: CDR1 SGHTA, CDR2 FQGNSA. The CDR3 runs 14 residues. CDR3 protein: CASSAGLGGQPQHF. The CDR3 DNA follows: TGTGCCAGCAGCGCGGGACTAGGGGGACAGCCCCAGCATTTT.

CDR3 sequence: CASSLTDKNIQYF. The CDR3 DNA reads TGCGCCAGCAGCTTGACTGACAAAAACATTCAGTACTTC. This sequence joins TRBV5-1 and TRBJ2-4, with no clear D. V was shortened by 1 base and J by 3 bases, with 5 bases between the two germline ends. CDR3 length: 13 amino acids. Germline CDR1 SGHRS, CDR2 YFSETQ.